This is a list of T cell receptor beta chains from one sample in a study of blood T cells in healthy people across ages. TCRdb passed the 5' RACE reads through MiXCR, listing each CDR3 protein once. Among 800,000 or so distinct CDR3 sequences, around 45% were seen once, and the ten largest hold around a sixth. Sequenced sample: blood. The receptors were gathered from a man older than 75 in good health. CDR3s include the opening cysteine and the closing phenylalanine or tryptophan. Fields, in order: V gene, J gene, clone size, D gene, CDR3 length, CDR3 protein, CDR3 DNA. A D gene is named only where the DNA matches it firmly. Where a row states a size, it is once, few, many or the class of an expanded clone; other rows omit it.

TRBV5-1,TRBJ2-2,-,TRBD2,16,CASSFQREWRTGELFF,TGCGCCAGCAGCTTCCAGCGGGAGTGGCGCACCGGGGAGCTGTTTTTT
TRBV7-2,TRBJ2-7,few,TRBD2,15,CASSLRAGETYEQYF,TGTGCCAGCAGCTTAAGAGCGGGAGAAACCTACGAGCAGTACTTC
TRBV29-1,TRBJ2-3,-,TRBD2,17,CSVAGGPGTEIYDTQYF,TGCAGCGTTGCGGGGGGACCCGGGACGGAGATATATGATACGCAGTATTTT
TRBV9,TRBJ2-1,-,TRBD2,17,CASSVATGGRTNNEQFF,TGTGCCAGCAGCGTGGCTACGGGGGGACGCACGAACAATGAGCAGTTCTTC
TRBV12-3/TRBV12-4,TRBJ2-7,few,TRBD2,15,CASSPGGTSTYEQYF,TGTGCCAGCAGCCCCGGGGGGACTAGCACCTACGAGCAGTACTTC
TRBV9,TRBJ2-5,few,-,14,CASSPGGGGNEQYF,TGTGCCAGCAGCCCCGGCGGCGGTGGGAATGAGCAGTACTTC
TRBV6-9,TRBJ2-7,few,TRBD1,14,CASSYRDRCCEQYF,TGTGCCAGCAGCTATAGGGACAGGTGCTGCGAGCAGTACTTC
TRBV5-1,TRBJ2-7,many,TRBD2,13,CASNSGTSYEQYF,TGCGCCAGCAACTCCGGGACTAGCTACGAGCAGTACTTC
TRBV6-2/TRBV6-3,TRBJ2-1,-,-,16,CASSYGTGGLTSGQFF,TGTGCCAGCAGTTACGGGACGGGGGGCCTTACGAGTGGGCAGTTCTTC
TRBV7-2,TRBJ2-7,-,TRBD2,17,CASSFGLAGDLSYEQYF,TGTGCCAGTAGCTTTGGACTAGCGGGGGACCTCTCCTACGAGCAGTACTTC
TRBV14,TRBJ2-3,-,-,14,CASSGRTGPDTQYF,TGTGCCAGCAGCGGAAGGACCGGCCCAGATACGCAGTATTTT
TRBV10-2,TRBJ2-7,-,TRBD2,12,CASGGDSGEQYF,TGCGCCAGCGGGGGGGACTCGGGGGAGCAGTACTTC
TRBV30,TRBJ2-1,-,-,13,CAWSLGPYNEQFF,TGTGCCTGGAGTTTAGGACCCTACAATGAGCAGTTCTTC
TRBV12-3/TRBV12-4,TRBJ2-5,-,TRBD1,12,CASSPTGTGQYF,TGTGCCAGCAGTCCTACCGGGACAGGGCAGTACTTC
TRBV28,TRBJ2-1,-,TRBD2,15,CASRLGASGLDEQFF,TGTGCCAGCAGGCTCGGCGCTAGCGGGCTGGATGAGCAGTTCTTC
TRBV24-1,TRBJ2-1,many,TRBD2,16,CATSASGLAGHNEQFF,TGTGCCACCAGTGCCTCGGGCCTAGCGGGGCACAATGAGCAGTTCTTC
TRBV5-1,TRBJ2-7,few,TRBD2,16,CASSSRTSGRINEQYF,TGCGCCAGCAGCTCCAGGACTAGCGGGAGAATCAACGAGCAGTACTTC
TRBV6-5,TRBJ1-1,few,-,12,CATLVAGLGAFF,TGTGCCACCCTGGTGGCGGGACTAGGAGCTTTCTTT
TRBV6-1,TRBJ1-6,-,-,14,CASSEARTDSPLHF,TGTGCCAGCAGTGAAGCGCGGACAGATTCACCCCTCCACTTT
TRBV7-8,TRBJ1-4,-,-,16,CASSSQSRVSSEKLFF,TGTGCCAGCAGCTCCCAGAGTCGGGTTTCTAGTGAAAAACTGTTTTTT
TRBV4-2,TRBJ2-3,-,-,13,CASSQWLEDTQYF,TGTGCCAGCAGCCAATGGCTGGAAGATACGCAGTATTTT
TRBV7-2,TRBJ1-4,few,-,15,CASSLVSGGNEKLFF,TGTGCCAGCAGCTTAGTATCCGGGGGGAATGAAAAACTGTTTTTT
TRBV12-3/TRBV12-4,TRBJ2-1,-,TRBD1,15,CASSRGQGWYNEQFF,TGTGCCAGCAGTCGAGGACAGGGGTGGTACAATGAGCAGTTCTTC
TRBV20-1,TRBJ2-3,-,TRBD2,17,CSADVKAGTRWADTQYF,TGCAGTGCGGATGTGAAAGCCGGGACTAGGTGGGCAGATACGCAGTATTTT
TRBV3-1,TRBJ2-1,-,TRBD1,16,CASSQVGQGNQYEQFF,TGTGCCAGCAGCCAAGTAGGACAGGGGAACCAATATGAGCAGTTCTTC
TRBV3-1,TRBJ2-3,-,-,16,CASSHGGGPNTDTQYF,TGTGCCAGCAGCCATGGGGGGGGCCCTAACACAGATACGCAGTATTTT
TRBV7-9,TRBJ2-5,-,TRBD2,14,CANSLLAGQETQYF,TGTGCCAACAGCTTATTAGCGGGGCAAGAGACCCAGTACTTC
TRBV6-1,TRBJ1-2,-,-,16,CASSEAVRALSRGYTF,TGTGCCAGCAGTGAAGCGGTTAGAGCACTTAGTAGGGGCTACACCTTC